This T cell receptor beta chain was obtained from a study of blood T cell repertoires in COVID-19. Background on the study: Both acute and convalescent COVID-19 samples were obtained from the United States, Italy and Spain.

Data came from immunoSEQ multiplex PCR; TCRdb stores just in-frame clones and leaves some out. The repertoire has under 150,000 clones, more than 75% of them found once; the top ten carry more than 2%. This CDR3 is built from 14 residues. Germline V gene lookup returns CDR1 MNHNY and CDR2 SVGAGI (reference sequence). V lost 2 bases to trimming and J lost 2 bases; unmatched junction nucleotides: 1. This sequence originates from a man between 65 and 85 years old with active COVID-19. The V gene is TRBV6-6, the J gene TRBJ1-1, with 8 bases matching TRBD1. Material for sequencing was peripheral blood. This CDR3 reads CASSYDRGNTEAFF. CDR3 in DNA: TGTGCCAGCAGTTACGACAGGGGAAACACTGAAGCTTTCTTT.